Sequencing of this T cell receptor beta chain was carried out in a study of response to subunit inactivated influenza vaccine. TCRdb independently ran MiXCR on the RT-PCR reads; one entry per CDR3 protein. Among about 520,000 distinct CDR3 sequences listed, roughly 27% were seen once. This CDR3 is built from 12 residues. CDR1 and CDR2 from the germline V gene are DFQATT and SNEGSKA (reference sequence). The V and J ends lost 5 bases and 6 bases respectively, with 13 bases between them. This clonotype occurred a few times. The source of this sequence is a man aged 50-59 years who received an inactivated influenza vaccine. The rearrangement uses TRBV20-1 and TRBJ2-5, with TRBD1 as a possible D gene (5 bases). The material was CD4+ T cells sorted from PBMCs, obtained more than 4 days after vaccination. CDR3 sequence reads: CSADSRLKTQYF. The CDR3 DNA sequence: TGCAGTGCTGACAGCCGTTTGAAGACCCAGTACTTC.